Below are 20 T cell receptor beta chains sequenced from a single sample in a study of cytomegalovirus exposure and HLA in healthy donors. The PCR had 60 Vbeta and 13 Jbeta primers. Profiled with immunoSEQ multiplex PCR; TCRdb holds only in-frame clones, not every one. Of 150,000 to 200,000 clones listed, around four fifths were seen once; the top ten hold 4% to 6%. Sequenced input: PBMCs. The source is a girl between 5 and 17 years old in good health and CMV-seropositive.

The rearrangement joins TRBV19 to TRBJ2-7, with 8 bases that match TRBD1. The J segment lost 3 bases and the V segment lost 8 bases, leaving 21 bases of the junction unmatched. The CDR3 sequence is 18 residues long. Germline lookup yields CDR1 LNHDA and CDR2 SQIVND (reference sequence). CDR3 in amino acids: CASAPGTGPTAGDYEQYF. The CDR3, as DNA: TGTGCCAGTGCCCCGGGGACAGGCCCCACCGCAGGTGACTACGAGCAGTACTTC.

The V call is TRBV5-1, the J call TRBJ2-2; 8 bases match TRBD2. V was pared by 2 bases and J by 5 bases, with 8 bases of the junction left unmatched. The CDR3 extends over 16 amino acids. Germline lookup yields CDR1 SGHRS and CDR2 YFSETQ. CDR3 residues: CASSFTPGGATGELFF. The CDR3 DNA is TGCGCCAGCAGCTTTACCCCCGGGGGGGCAACCGGGGAGCTGTTTTTT.

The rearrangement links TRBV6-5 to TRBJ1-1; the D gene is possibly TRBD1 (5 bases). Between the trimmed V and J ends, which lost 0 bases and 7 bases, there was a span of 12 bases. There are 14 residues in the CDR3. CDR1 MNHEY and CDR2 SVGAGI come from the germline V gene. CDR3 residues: CASSYSGGLYEAFF. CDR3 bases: TGTGCCAGCAGTTACTCGGGGGGTTTGTATGAAGCTTTCTTT.

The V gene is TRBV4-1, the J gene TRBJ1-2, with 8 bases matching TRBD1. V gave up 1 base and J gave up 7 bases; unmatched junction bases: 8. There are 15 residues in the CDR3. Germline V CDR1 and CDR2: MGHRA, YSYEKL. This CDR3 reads CASSQVSDRVSGYTF. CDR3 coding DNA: TGCGCCAGCAGCCAAGTCTCGGACAGGGTCTCTGGCTACACCTTC.

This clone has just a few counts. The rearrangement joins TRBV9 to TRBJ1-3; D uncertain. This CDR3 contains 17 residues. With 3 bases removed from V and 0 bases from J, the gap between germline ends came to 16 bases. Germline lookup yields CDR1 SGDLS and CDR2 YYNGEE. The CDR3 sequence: CASSEEGVGYSGNTIYF. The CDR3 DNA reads TGTGCCAGCAGCGAGGAGGGTGTGGGGTACTCTGGAAACACCATATATTTT. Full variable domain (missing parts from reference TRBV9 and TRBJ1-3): DSGVTQTPKHLITATGQRVTLRCSPRSGDLSVYWYQQSLDQGLQFLIQYYNGEERAKGNILERFSAQQFPDLHSELNLSSLELGDSALYFCASSEEGVGYSGNTIYFGEGSWLTVV.

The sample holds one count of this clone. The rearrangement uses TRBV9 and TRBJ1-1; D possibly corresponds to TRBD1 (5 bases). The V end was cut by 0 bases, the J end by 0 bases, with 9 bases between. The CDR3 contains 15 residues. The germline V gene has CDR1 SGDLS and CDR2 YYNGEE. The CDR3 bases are TGTGCCAGCAGCGTAGAGGGGATTCTGAACACTGAAGCTTTCTTT. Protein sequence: CASSVEGILNTEAFF.

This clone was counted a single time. CDR3 DNA sequence: TGCAGCGTTGAACCCACGGGGGCAGATACGCAGTATTTT. Translation: CSVEPTGADTQYF. The chain uses TRBV29-1 and TRBJ2-3, with D maybe TRBD2 (6 bases). Germline V lookup: CDR1 SQVTM, CDR2 ANQGSEA. The CDR3 consists of 13 residues. The V gene lost 2 bases and the J gene lost 4 bases, with 10 bases spanning the gap.

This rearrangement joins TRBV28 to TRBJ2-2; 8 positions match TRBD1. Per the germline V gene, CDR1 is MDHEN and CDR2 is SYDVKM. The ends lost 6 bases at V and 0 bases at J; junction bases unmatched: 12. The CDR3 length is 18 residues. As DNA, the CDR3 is TGTGCCAGCAGCCCCGGACAGGGTTTAGTAACGAACACCGGGGAGCTGTTTTTT. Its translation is CASSPGQGLVTNTGELFF.

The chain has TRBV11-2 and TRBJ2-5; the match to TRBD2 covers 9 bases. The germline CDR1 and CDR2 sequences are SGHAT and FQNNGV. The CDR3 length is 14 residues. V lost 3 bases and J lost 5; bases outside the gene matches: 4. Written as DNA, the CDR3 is TGTGCCAGCAGCTTCGCCAGCGGGGGGGAGACCCAGTACTTC. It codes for CASSFASGGETQYF.

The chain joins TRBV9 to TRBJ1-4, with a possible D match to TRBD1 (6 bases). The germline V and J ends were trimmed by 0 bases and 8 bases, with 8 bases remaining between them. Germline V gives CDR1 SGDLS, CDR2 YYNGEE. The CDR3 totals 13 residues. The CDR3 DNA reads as TGTGCCAGCAGCGTAGATGGGGGCGAAAAACTGTTTTTT. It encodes CASSVDGGEKLFF. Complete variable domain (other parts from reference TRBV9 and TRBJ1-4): DSGVTQTPKHLITATGQRVTLRCSPRSGDLSVYWYQQSLDQGLQFLIQYYNGEERAKGNILERFSAQQFPDLHSELNLSSLELGDSALYFCASSVDGGEKLFFGSGTQLSVL.

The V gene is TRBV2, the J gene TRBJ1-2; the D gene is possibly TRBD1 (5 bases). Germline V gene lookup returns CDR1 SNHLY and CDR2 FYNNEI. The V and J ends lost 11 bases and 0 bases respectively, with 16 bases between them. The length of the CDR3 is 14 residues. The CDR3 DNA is TGTGCCGGGGCAGAGCGGGGTACTAACTATGGCTACACCTTC. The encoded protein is CAGAERGTNYGYTF.

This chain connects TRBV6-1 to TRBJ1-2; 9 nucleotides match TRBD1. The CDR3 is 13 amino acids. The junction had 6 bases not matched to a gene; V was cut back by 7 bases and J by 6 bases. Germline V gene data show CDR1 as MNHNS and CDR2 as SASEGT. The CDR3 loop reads CASTRDRVDGYTF. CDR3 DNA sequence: TGTGCCAGCACTCGGGACAGGGTCGATGGCTACACCTTC.

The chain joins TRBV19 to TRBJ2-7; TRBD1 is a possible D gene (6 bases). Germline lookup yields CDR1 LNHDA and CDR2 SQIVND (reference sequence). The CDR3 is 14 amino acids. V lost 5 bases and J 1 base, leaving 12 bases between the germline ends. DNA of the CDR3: TGTGCCAGTAGTTGGGGGCGAGGGTCCTACGAGCAGTACTTC. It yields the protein CASSWGRGSYEQYF.

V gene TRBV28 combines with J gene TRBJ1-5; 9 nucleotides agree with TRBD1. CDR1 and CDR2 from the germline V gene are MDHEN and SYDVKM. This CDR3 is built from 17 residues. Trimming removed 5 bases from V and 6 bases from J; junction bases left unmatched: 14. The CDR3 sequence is CASSQDRGWEFGQPQHF. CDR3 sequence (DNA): TGTGCCAGCAGTCAGGACAGGGGCTGGGAGTTCGGTCAGCCCCAGCATTTT.

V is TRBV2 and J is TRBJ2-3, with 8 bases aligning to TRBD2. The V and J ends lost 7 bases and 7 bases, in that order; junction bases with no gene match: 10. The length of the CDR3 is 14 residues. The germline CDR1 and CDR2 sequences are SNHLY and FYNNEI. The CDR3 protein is CASKWAGGSYTQYF. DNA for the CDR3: TGTGCCAGCAAGTGGGCGGGGGGATCGTATACGCAGTATTTT. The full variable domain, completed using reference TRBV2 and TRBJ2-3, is EPEVTQTPSHQVTQMGQEVILRCVPISNHLYFYWYRQILGQKVEFLVSFYNNEISEKSEIFDDQFSVERPDGSNFTLKIRSTKLEDSAMYFCASKWAGGSYTQYFGPGTRLTVL.

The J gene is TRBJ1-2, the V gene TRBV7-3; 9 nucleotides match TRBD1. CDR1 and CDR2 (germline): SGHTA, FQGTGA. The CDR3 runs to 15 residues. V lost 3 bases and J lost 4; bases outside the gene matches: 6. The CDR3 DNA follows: TGTGCCAGCAGCTTTAAACCGGGACAGGGCTATGGCTACACCTTC. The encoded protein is CASSFKPGQGYGYTF.

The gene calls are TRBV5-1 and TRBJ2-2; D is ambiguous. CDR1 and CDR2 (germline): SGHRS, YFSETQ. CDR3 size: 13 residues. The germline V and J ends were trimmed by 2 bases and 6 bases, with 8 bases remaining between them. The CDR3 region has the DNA TGCGCCAGCAGCTTATTTGTCGCCGGGGAGCTGTTTTTT. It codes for CASSLFVAGELFF. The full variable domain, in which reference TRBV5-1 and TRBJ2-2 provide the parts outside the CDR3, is KAGVTQTPRYLIKTRGQQVTLSCSPISGHRSVSWYQQTPGQGLQFLFEYFSETQRNKGNFPGRFSGRQFSNSRSEMNVSTLELGDSALYLCASSLFVAGELFFGEGSRLTVL.

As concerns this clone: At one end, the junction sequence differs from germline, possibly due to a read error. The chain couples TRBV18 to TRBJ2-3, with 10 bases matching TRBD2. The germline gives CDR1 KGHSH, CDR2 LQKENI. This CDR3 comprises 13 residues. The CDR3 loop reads CASSPPSGGAGVW. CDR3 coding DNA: TGTGCCAGCTCACCTCCCAGCGGGGGGGCTGGGGTATGG.

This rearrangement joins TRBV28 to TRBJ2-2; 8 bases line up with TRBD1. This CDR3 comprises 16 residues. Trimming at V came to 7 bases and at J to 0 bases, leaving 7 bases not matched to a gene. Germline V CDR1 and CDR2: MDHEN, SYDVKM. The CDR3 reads CASTTRTGTNTGELFF. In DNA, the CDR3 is TGTGCCAGCACCACGAGGACAGGGACGAACACCGGGGAGCTGTTTTTT.

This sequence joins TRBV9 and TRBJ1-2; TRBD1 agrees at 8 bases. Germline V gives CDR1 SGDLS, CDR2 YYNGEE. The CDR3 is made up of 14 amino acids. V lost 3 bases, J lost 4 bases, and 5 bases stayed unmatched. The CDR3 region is CASSADRDGYGYTF. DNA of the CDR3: TGTGCCAGCAGCGCGGACAGGGATGGCTATGGCTACACCTTC.